The 27 T cell receptor beta chains given below trace back to one sample, sequenced in a study of identical twins. TCRdb passed the 5' RACE reads through MiXCR, listing each CDR3 protein once. The sample holds 400,000 to 550,000 distinct CDR3 sequences, more than 20% seen once. The data were also submitted as part of a second study, on T cells expressing NK-cell markers.

Sequencing was performed on CD4+ T cells sorted from blood. The receptors were sampled from a woman aged 18-29 years in good health.

The CDR3: CASSPQAYTDTQYF. CDR3 DNA: TGTGCCAGCAGCCCCCAGGCTTACACAGATACGCAGTATTTT. The V and J genes are TRBV7-6 and TRBJ2-3, with D hard to call. V lost 5 bases to trimming and J lost 2 bases, with 11 bases between them. Looked up from germline, CDR1 is SGHVS and CDR2 is FNYEAQ. The CDR3 extends over 14 amino acids.

This clonotype was counted between two and nine times. The V gene is TRBV5-6, the J gene TRBJ2-5; the D is unclear. Germline loops: CDR1 SGHDT, CDR2 YYEEEE. V was pared by 6 bases and J by 5 bases, with 17 bases between. The CDR3 runs to 14 residues. CDR3 coding DNA: TGTGCCAGCACAACTCCGGGCGTTACTGAGACCCAGTACTTC. It specifies CASTTPGVTETQYF.

CDR3 amino acids: CATTGVEMETQYF. In nucleotides, the CDR3 is TGTGCCACCACAGGGGTTGAAATGGAGACCCAGTACTTC. The V gene is TRBV10-3, the J gene TRBJ2-5; 7 bases map to TRBD1. Looked up from germline, CDR1 is ENHRY and CDR2 is SYGVKD. J gave up 5 bases and V 10 bases, and 10 bases lay outside the gene matches. There are 13 residues in the CDR3.

There are many counts of this clonotype. V usage is TRBV5-1 and J usage is TRBJ1-1; 7 bases are shared with TRBD1. Germline-derived CDR1 and CDR2 are SGHRS and YFSETQ. The ends lost 5 bases at V and 1 base at J; junction bases unmatched: 2. CDR3 size: 13 residues. CDR3 bases: TGCGCCAGCAGGTGGACAGGGAACACTGAAGCTTTCTTT. It encodes CASRWTGNTEAFF.

The chain recombines TRBV2 with TRBJ2-7, with D possibly TRBD2 on 6 matching bases. V shed 6 bases and J shed 0 bases, with 21 bases lying between them. Germline V gene data show CDR1 as SNHLY and CDR2 as FYNNEI. This CDR3 is built from 17 residues. For the CDR3, the DNA is TGTGCCAGCAGGGCGGCGGGGTTCCAGTCAACCTCCTACGAGCAGTACTTC. Translating gives CASRAAGFQSTSYEQYF. Based on the CDR3 plus reference TRBV2 and TRBJ2-7, the full variable domain is EPEVTQTPSHQVTQMGQEVILRCVPISNHLYFYWYRQILGQKVEFLVSFYNNEISEKSEIFDDQFSVERPDGSNFTLKIRSTKLEDSAMYFCASRAAGFQSTSYEQYFGPGTRLTVT.

The chain couples TRBV7-2 to TRBJ2-1, with a weak D call TRBD1 (5 bases). This CDR3 contains 15 residues. The germline V gene encodes CDR1 SGHTA and CDR2 FQGNSA. V lost 5 bases to trimming and J lost 9 bases, with 20 bases between them. This CDR3 reads CASSLQAGAPLEQFF. DNA of the CDR3: TGTGCCAGCAGCCTCCAGGCTGGGGCTCCCCTTGAGCAGTTCTTC.

The rearrangement links TRBV9 to TRBJ1-2; a weak D match, TRBD1 (5 bases). Germline values: CDR1 SGDLS, CDR2 YYNGEE. V was cut by 6 bases and J by 4 bases, with 22 bases left in between. This CDR3 comprises 16 residues. CDR3 region: CASTRRPTSGTYGYTF. The CDR3 DNA is TGTGCCAGCACCCGTAGACCTACATCCGGGACCTATGGCTACACCTTC.

The V gene is TRBV12-3 or TRBV12-4, the J gene TRBJ2-7; no firm D call. The CDR3 runs to 15 residues. V lost 3 bases, J lost 8 bases, and 20 bases lay in between. In DNA, the CDR3 is TGTGCCAGCAGTTTTCCGCTAACAAACCGGAATAAGCAGTACTTC. It is translated as CASSFPLTNRNKQYF.

This chain uses TRBV6-5 with TRBJ2-5; 9 nucleotides agree with TRBD2. Unmatched junction bases numbered 16, after V lost 0 bases and J lost 5 bases. CDR1 is MNHEY, CDR2 SVGAGI, per germline. The length of the CDR3 is 19 residues. CDR3 protein: CASSYSVSWRASGVETQYF. The CDR3 bases are TGTGCCAGCAGTTACTCGGTGTCCTGGAGGGCTAGCGGGGTGGAGACCCAGTACTTC.

The J gene is TRBJ2-7, the V gene TRBV4-1; D is perhaps TRBD2 (6 bases). Trimming stripped 0 bases from V and 3 bases from J, with 12 bases between. The length of the CDR3 is 15 residues. Germline assignment: CDR1 MGHRA and CDR2 YSYEKL. This CDR3 is CASSQDSGQNYEQYF. As DNA, the CDR3 is TGCGCCAGCAGCCAAGATAGCGGCCAAAACTACGAGCAGTACTTC.

The rearrangement joins TRBV7-2 to TRBJ2-5; 14 nucleotides align to TRBD2. Germline CDR1 is SGHTA and CDR2 is FQGNSA. The V and J ends lost 2 bases and 4 bases, in that order; junction bases with no gene match: 15. CDR3 length: 20 amino acids. The CDR3 DNA follows: TGTGCCAGCAGCTTACGCTCATTGACTAGCGGGAGGGTGTTATCAGAGACCCAGTACTTC. This encodes CASSLRSLTSGRVLSETQYF.

This clonotype has ten or more counts. This rearrangement joins TRBV20-1 to TRBJ2-3; D unclear. The V gene's germline CDR1 is DFQATT and CDR2 SNEGSKA (reference sequence). V was trimmed by 6 bases and J by 2 bases, leaving 15 bases between them. CDR3 length: 14 amino acids. The CDR3 spells CSAGPPRNTDTQYF. The CDR3 DNA reads as TGCAGTGCCGGACCCCCCCGAAACACAGATACGCAGTATTTT.

The gene calls are TRBV5-6 and TRBJ2-3, with D tentatively TRBD1 (5 bases). Trimming removed 6 bases from V and 4 bases from J, with 15 bases in between. Germline CDR1 reads SGHDT; CDR2 reads YYEEEE. The CDR3 sequence is 14 residues long. For the CDR3, the DNA is TGTGCCAGCACCTCGGCGAAGGGGTCAGATACGCAGTATTTT. Translating it yields CASTSAKGSDTQYF.

In this sample, this clonotype turned up a few times. The chain joins TRBV12-3 or TRBV12-4 to TRBJ1-2; TRBD1 might be the D (5 bases). The ends were cut back, 7 bases at V and 5 bases at J, with 11 bases in the middle. This CDR3 region has 12 residues. Written as DNA, the CDR3 is TGTGCCAGCACAGGGTTAGGTTATGGCTACACCTTC. It translates to CASTGLGYGYTF.

The J gene is TRBJ2-1, the V gene TRBV7-6; TRBD2 aligns across 8 bases. The V segment lost 1 base and the J segment 10 bases; nucleotides outside the gene matches: 12. The length of the CDR3 is 16 residues. Germline V CDR1 and CDR2: SGHVS, FNYEAQ. CDR3 in DNA: TGTGCCAGCAGCTTAGAAGTAGCGGGGCGGTTGGAGGAGCAGTTCTTC. This codes for CASSLEVAGRLEEQFF. Full variable domain (rest looked up from reference TRBV7-6 and TRBJ2-1): GAGVSQSPRYKVTKRGQDVALRCDPISGHVSLYWYRQALGQGPEFLTYFNYEAQQDKSGLPNDRFSAERPEGSISTLTIQRTEQRDSAMYRCASSLEVAGRLEEQFFGPGTRLTVL.

This clonotype appeared many times. The J gene is TRBJ1-5, the V gene TRBV7-9; no firm D call. CDR1 SEHNR and CDR2 FQNEAQ come from the germline V gene (reference sequence). The germline V and J ends were trimmed by 2 bases and 6 bases, with 8 bases remaining between them. This CDR3 is 13 amino acids long. The CDR3 DNA follows: TGTGCCAGCAGCTTAAGTGGAGGTCAGCCCCAGCATTTT. Translating gives CASSLSGGQPQHF. Using reference TRBV7-9 and TRBJ1-5 for the parts outside the CDR3, the full variable domain is DTGVSQNPRHKITKRGQNVTFRCDPISEHNRLYWYRQTLGQGPEFLTYFQNEAQLEKSRLLSDRFSAERPKGSFSTLEIQRTEQGDSAMYLCASSLSGGQPQHFGDGTRLSIL.

CDR3 sequence: CASSSSGLDGETQYF. In DNA, the CDR3 is TGTGCCAGCAGCTCCTCGGGGCTTGACGGGGAGACCCAGTACTTC. The V gene is TRBV7-2, the J gene TRBJ2-5; D tentatively fits TRBD1 or TRBD2 (5 bases each). Trimming took 4 bases from V and 5 from J, leaving 17 bases between them. Germline CDR1 reads SGHTA; CDR2 reads FQGNSA. This CDR3 is built from 15 residues.

This clonotype was counted a few times. This chain joins TRBV11-2 and TRBJ2-4; D might be TRBD2 (5 bases). The germline V gene has CDR1 SGHAT and CDR2 FQNNGV. The CDR3 has 15 residues. The germline V and J ends were trimmed by 2 bases and 6 bases, with 14 bases remaining between them. The CDR3 is CASSLWQAGSNIQYF. The CDR3, as DNA: TGTGCCAGCAGCTTATGGCAGGCGGGCTCAAACATTCAGTACTTC.

This chain links TRBV12-3 or TRBV12-4 with TRBJ2-3, with a tentative D call TRBD2 (6 bases). With 7 bases removed from V and 4 bases from J, the gap between germline ends came to 15 bases. The CDR3 has 14 amino acids. CDR3 in DNA: TGTGCCAGCAACCCCGGGACTCTCCCAGATACGCAGTATTTT. It is translated as CASNPGTLPDTQYF.

In this sample, this clonotype turned up many times. The chain couples TRBV20-1 to TRBJ1-2; D is unclear. With 1 base removed from V and 6 bases from J, the gap between germline ends came to 6 bases. Germline V lookup: CDR1 DFQATT, CDR2 SNEGSKA (reference sequence). CDR3 length: 11 residues. The CDR3 bases are TGCAGTGCTAGAGGCTACCATGGCTACACCTTC. It yields the protein CSARGYHGYTF.

This clonotype was counted a few times. This chain links TRBV24-1 with TRBJ2-5; TRBD1 matches at 9 bases. Germline CDR1 is KGHDR and CDR2 is SFDVKD. The CDR3 sequence is 16 residues long. The J segment lost 4 bases and the V segment lost 4 bases, leaving 9 bases of the junction unmatched. In DNA form, the CDR3 reads TGTGCCACCAGTGACCCCGGGACAGGGCGAGGAGAGACCCAGTACTTC. Translating it yields CATSDPGTGRGETQYF.

The gene calls are TRBV11-2 and TRBJ1-1; D is undetermined. Trimming removed 6 bases from V and 2 bases from J, with 10 bases in between. Germline-derived CDR1 and CDR2 are SGHAT and FQNNGV. The CDR3 sequence is 13 residues long. In DNA form, the CDR3 reads TGTGCCAGCAGGTCGGAGGTTAACACTGAAGCTTTCTTT. This encodes CASRSEVNTEAFF.

The V gene is TRBV20-1, the J gene TRBJ2-1; D gene ambiguous. Looked up from germline, CDR1 is DFQATT and CDR2 is SNEGSKA (reference sequence). V lost 6 bases, J lost 0 bases, and 9 bases lay in between. This CDR3 spans 13 amino acids. This CDR3 reads CSAIDSSYNEQFF. The CDR3 nucleotides are TGCAGTGCCATAGACTCCTCCTACAATGAGCAGTTCTTC.

The chain combines TRBV15 with TRBJ2-1; 10 nucleotides agree with TRBD2. Losses at the gene ends were 1 base for V and 1 base for J; bases not matched to a gene: 7. The germline V gene has CDR1 LNHNV and CDR2 YYDKDF (reference sequence). The CDR3 runs to 18 residues. The CDR3 DNA reads as TGTGCCACCAGCAGAGCGCTAGCGGGAGCGGGGTCCTACAATGAGCAGTTCTTC. Translated, it gives CATSRALAGAGSYNEQFF. Full variable domain (missing parts from reference TRBV15 and TRBJ2-1): DAMVIQNPRYQVTQFGKPVTLSCSQTLNHNVMYWYQQKSSQAPKLLFHYYDKDFNNEADTPDNFQSRRPNTSFCFLDIRSPGLGDTAMYLCATSRALAGAGSYNEQFFGPGTRLTVL.

This clonotype was counted only a few times. The chain carries TRBV12-3 or TRBV12-4 and TRBJ2-5; 7 nucleotides align to TRBD2. Trimming at V came to 1 base and at J to 4 bases, leaving 9 bases not matched to a gene. There are 16 residues in the CDR3. Here the CDR3 DNA reads TGTGCCAGCAGTTTAGGAGTCGGGGGGTACGGAGAGACCCAGTACTTC. Amino acid sequence: CASSLGVGGYGETQYF.

This chain connects TRBV7-6 to TRBJ2-2, with D hard to call. The CDR3 is made up of 15 amino acids. Germline V gene lookup returns CDR1 SGHVS and CDR2 FNYEAQ. The ends were cut back, 1 base at V and 1 base at J, with 7 bases in the middle. The CDR3 protein is CASSLVNGNTGELFF. The CDR3 DNA reads as TGTGCCAGCAGCTTAGTTAACGGGAACACCGGGGAGCTGTTTTTT.

The chain recombines TRBV3-1 with TRBJ2-5; TRBD2 agrees at 8 bases. Germline assignment: CDR1 LGHDT and CDR2 YNNKEL (reference sequence). With 0 bases clipped from V and 2 bases from J, the junction kept 11 bases outside the gene matches. The CDR3 has 18 residues. CDR3 region: CASSQDGGILAVQETQYF. CDR3 coding DNA: TGTGCCAGCAGCCAAGATGGAGGTATACTAGCGGTTCAAGAGACCCAGTACTTC.